Presented here are 21 T cell receptor beta chains from one specimen sequenced in a study of shared clonotypes between healthy human individuals. Sequenced by immunoSEQ multiplex PCR; TCRdb stores in-frame clones only, minus some. Among millions of clones, roughly 95% were seen once, and the ten largest hold around 0.13%. The sequenced sample consisted of naive CD4+ T cells sorted from blood. The subset is: CD45RA+ positively selected. The receptors derive from a man aged 18 to 35 in good health.

V gene TRBV6-1 combines with J gene TRBJ1-6; 7 bases map to TRBD1. The CDR3 runs to 16 residues. Germline trimming cut 4 bases from V and 6 bases from J; bases unmatched to any gene: 9. Germline lookup yields CDR1 MNHNS and CDR2 SASEGT. CDR3 in amino acids: CASSAAGTAFNSPLHF. CDR3 sequence (DNA): TGTGCCAGCAGTGCCGCCGGGACAGCCTTTAATTCACCCCTCCACTTT.

The rearrangement uses TRBV6-1 and TRBJ2-7; 10 bases line up with TRBD1. There are 15 residues in the CDR3. CDR1 is MNHNS and CDR2 is SASEGT in the germline V gene. Trimming took 6 bases from V and 2 from J; bases not matched to a gene: 7. The CDR3 DNA is TGTGCCAGCAGGACCGGGACAGGGGACCCCTACGAGCAGTACTTC. Protein product: CASRTGTGDPYEQYF.

The CDR3 here is CASSQQGGSYEQYF. CDR3 nucleotide sequence: TGTGCCAGCAGCCAACAGGGGGGCTCCTACGAGCAGTACTTC. The chain uses TRBV4-2 and TRBJ2-7; D is possibly TRBD1 (7 bases). V was cut by 2 bases and J by 0 bases, with 8 bases left in between. The CDR3 sequence is 14 residues long. Germline loops: CDR1 LGHNA, CDR2 YNFKEQ.

The V gene is TRBV6-1, the J gene TRBJ2-2; 10 bases match TRBD1. CDR3 length: 17 amino acids. Germline trimming cut 4 bases from V and 4 bases from J; bases unmatched to any gene: 9. Germline V CDR1 and CDR2: MNHNS, SASEGT. CDR3 DNA: TGTGCCAGCAGTGGACCGGGACAGGGGACGAGCACCGGGGAGCTGTTTTTT. Its protein product is CASSGPGQGTSTGELFF.

This clone was counted a single time. J is TRBJ1-1 and V is TRBV7-9; tentative D call: TRBD1 (5 bases). Germline CDR1 reads SEHNR; CDR2 reads FQNEAQ (reference sequence). The CDR3 covers 16 residues. V shed 5 bases and J shed 3 bases, with 19 bases lying between them. The CDR3 sequence is CASSPTPTGVHTEAFF. DNA of the CDR3: TGTGCCAGCAGCCCGACCCCAACGGGGGTTCACACTGAAGCTTTCTTT. The full variable domain, rest sourced from reference TRBV7-9 and TRBJ1-1, is DTGVSQNPRHKITKRGQNVTFRCDPISEHNRLYWYRQTLGQGPEFLTYFQNEAQLEKSRLLSDRFSAERPKGSFSTLEIQRTEQGDSAMYLCASSPTPTGVHTEAFFGQGTRLTVV.

J is TRBJ1-2 and V is TRBV30; D might be TRBD1 (5 bases). V was shortened by 5 bases and J by 8 bases, with 21 bases between the two germline ends. Germline V gene data show CDR1 as GTSNPN and CDR2 as SVGIG (reference sequence). The CDR3 runs to 14 residues. CDR3 amino acids: CAWLNRDSFLGYTF. The CDR3 region has the DNA TGTGCCTGGCTGAACCGGGACTCCTTCCTCGGCTACACCTTC.

The gene calls are TRBV7-2 and TRBJ2-7; 7 positions match TRBD1. The trim removed 2 bases at V and 1 base at J, leaving 5 bases unmatched. Germline CDR1 is SGHTA and CDR2 is FQGNSA. This CDR3 has 15 residues. CDR3 bases: TGTGCCAGCAGCTTACAGGGGGAACTGTCCTACGAGCAGTACTTC. Its translation is CASSLQGELSYEQYF.

As regards this clone: A much bigger clone sits one base away, suggesting this may be a read error. Other DNA sequences from this sample encode an identical CDR3 as well. V usage is TRBV10-3 and J usage is TRBJ2-7; D gene uncertain. This CDR3 spans 14 amino acids. Germline V gene sequence: CDR1 ENHRY, CDR2 SYGVKD. V lost 3 bases to trimming and J lost 2 bases, with 11 bases between them. CDR3 amino acids: CAISDRTAPYEQYF. The CDR3 DNA follows: TGTGCCATCAGTGATCGGACGGCTCCCTACGAGCAGTACTTC.

This clone was counted once. The V and J genes are TRBV4-3 and TRBJ2-1; TRBD2 agrees at 16 bases. The CDR3 is 19 amino acids. The germline gives CDR1 LGHNA, CDR2 YSLEER. The J segment lost 0 bases and the V segment lost 4 bases, leaving 6 bases of the junction unmatched. This CDR3 is CASSPGLAGGPSSYNEQFF. DNA for the CDR3: TGCGCCAGCAGCCCGGGACTAGCGGGAGGGCCGAGCTCCTACAATGAGCAGTTCTTC.

This chain links TRBV29-1 with TRBJ1-5; no definite D call. Trimming removed 3 bases at V and 2 bases at J, with 8 bases between. Germline values: CDR1 SQVTM, CDR2 ANQGSEA. CDR3 length: 13 residues. The CDR3 region is CSVEDHGNQPQHF. For the CDR3, the DNA is TGCAGCGTTGAGGATCACGGCAATCAGCCCCAGCATTTT.

This clone was found once. The chain employs TRBV4-1 and TRBJ2-3; tentative D call: TRBD2 (6 bases). CDR3 length equals 15 residues. V gave up 2 bases and J gave up 2 bases, with 11 bases separating them. CDR1 is MGHRA and CDR2 is YSYEKL in the germline V gene. The CDR3 nucleotides are TGCGCCAGCAGCCAACCCGGGACTGCCACAGATACGCAGTATTTT. Its protein is CASSQPGTATDTQYF.

The chain has TRBV2 and TRBJ1-5, with a weak D call TRBD1 (5 bases). Germline CDR1 SNHLY, CDR2 FYNNEI. The germline V and J ends were trimmed by 8 bases and 7 bases, with 18 bases remaining between them. There are 14 residues in the CDR3. The CDR3 coding sequence is TGTGCCAGCGGCGGGGCGCAGGTAGGGCAGCCCCAGCATTTT. Its translation: CASGGAQVGQPQHF. The full variable domain, completed using reference TRBV2 and TRBJ1-5, is EPEVTQTPSHQVTQMGQEVILRCVPISNHLYFYWYRQILGQKVEFLVSFYNNEISEKSEIFDDQFSVERPDGSNFTLKIRSTKLEDSAMYFCASGGAQVGQPQHFGDGTRLSIL.

This sequence joins TRBV5-1 and TRBJ2-3, with 8 bases matching TRBD2. The CDR3 extends over 17 amino acids. Per germline, CDR1 SGHRS and CDR2 YFSETQ. The V gene end was trimmed by 2 bases and the J gene end by 0 bases; junction bases not matched to a gene: 8. The CDR3 DNA follows: TGCGCCAGCAGCTTCCGGCTAGCGGGCCCCAGCACAGATACGCAGTATTTT. Amino acids: CASSFRLAGPSTDTQYF.

The chain employs TRBV28 and TRBJ1-2, with D possibly TRBD1 on 6 matching bases. V was pared by 6 bases and J by 5 bases, with 13 bases between. The CDR3 length is 13 residues. Looked up from germline, CDR1 is MDHEN and CDR2 is SYDVKM. The CDR3 protein is CASRKGGQYGYTF. The CDR3 coding sequence is TGTGCCAGCAGAAAAGGAGGACAGTATGGCTACACCTTC.

In its sample, this clone was seen a few times. This chain connects TRBV7-6 to TRBJ2-1; D is tentatively TRBD1 or TRBD2 (5 bases each). V lost 1 base and J lost 5, with 15 bases in between. The length of the CDR3 is 16 residues. Germline CDR1 is SGHVS and CDR2 is FNYEAQ. The CDR3 reads CASSLVPPGAHNEQFF. The CDR3 nucleotides are TGTGCCAGCAGCTTAGTCCCTCCCGGGGCGCACAATGAGCAGTTCTTC. Combining the CDR3 with reference TRBV7-6 and TRBJ2-1 gives the whole variable domain GAGVSQSPRYKVTKRGQDVALRCDPISGHVSLYWYRQALGQGPEFLTYFNYEAQQDKSGLPNDRFSAERPEGSISTLTIQRTEQRDSAMYRCASSLVPPGAHNEQFFGPGTRLTVL.

The chain recombines TRBV6-6 with TRBJ1-5; D unclear. The CDR3 sequence is 14 residues long. V lost 6 bases, J lost 7 bases, and 16 bases lay in between. Germline CDR1 reads MNHNY; CDR2 reads SVGAGI (reference sequence). DNA of the CDR3: TGTGCCAGCAGACCGTATCAAGGCTCGCAGCCCCAGCATTTT. It specifies CASRPYQGSQPQHF.

A single count supports this clone. The chain uses TRBV6-6 and TRBJ2-3; D is tentatively TRBD1 or TRBD2 (5 bases each). The V and J ends lost 6 bases and 0 bases respectively, with 13 bases between them. The CDR3 sequence is 15 residues long. Germline CDR1 MNHNY, CDR2 SVGAGI (reference sequence). CDR3 bases: TGTGCCAGCAGGAAACACCGGGACAGCACAGATACGCAGTATTTT. This codes for CASRKHRDSTDTQYF.

The CDR3 DNA is TGCAGCGTTGTGACGCAGAACACTGAAGCTTTCTTT. The encoded protein is CSVVTQNTEAFF. The J gene is TRBJ1-1, the V gene TRBV29-1; D gene unclear. Looked up from germline, CDR1 is SQVTM and CDR2 is ANQGSEA. V lost 4 bases to trimming and J lost 1 base, with 7 bases between them. The CDR3 has 12 amino acids. The whole variable domain, filled in from reference TRBV29-1 and TRBJ1-1, reads SAVISQKPSRDICQRGTSLTIQCQVDSQVTMMFWYRQQPGQSLTLIATANQGSEATYESGFVIDKFPISRPNLTFSTLTVSNMSPEDSSIYLCSVVTQNTEAFFGQGTRLTVV.

V is TRBV2 and J is TRBJ2-7; D ambiguous. CDR1 and CDR2 from the germline V gene are SNHLY and FYNNEI. Trimming stripped 3 bases from V and 4 bases from J, with 13 bases between. This CDR3 region has 14 residues. DNA of the CDR3: TGTGCCAGCAGTGAGCGGCTCGTGATGTACGAGCAGTACTTC. Encoded protein: CASSERLVMYEQYF.

This chain links TRBV7-9 with TRBJ1-4, with D unclear. The CDR3 spans 15 residues. The germline V and J ends were trimmed by 2 bases and 5 bases, with 12 bases remaining between them. Germline CDR1 SEHNR, CDR2 FQNEAQ (reference sequence). DNA of the CDR3: TGTGCCAGCAGCTTATTGGGTGACTCAAATGAAAAACTGTTTTTT. It codes for CASSLLGDSNEKLFF.

The CDR3 DNA follows: TGTGCCAGCAGCTCCAATTTGCGGGGGGGCCAGGAGACCCAGTACTTC. Translating gives CASSSNLRGGQETQYF. V and J are TRBV11-2 and TRBJ2-5, with 9 bases aligning to TRBD2. There are 16 residues in the CDR3. Trimming took 4 bases from V and 5 from J; bases not matched to a gene: 11. Per germline, CDR1 SGHAT and CDR2 FQNNGV.